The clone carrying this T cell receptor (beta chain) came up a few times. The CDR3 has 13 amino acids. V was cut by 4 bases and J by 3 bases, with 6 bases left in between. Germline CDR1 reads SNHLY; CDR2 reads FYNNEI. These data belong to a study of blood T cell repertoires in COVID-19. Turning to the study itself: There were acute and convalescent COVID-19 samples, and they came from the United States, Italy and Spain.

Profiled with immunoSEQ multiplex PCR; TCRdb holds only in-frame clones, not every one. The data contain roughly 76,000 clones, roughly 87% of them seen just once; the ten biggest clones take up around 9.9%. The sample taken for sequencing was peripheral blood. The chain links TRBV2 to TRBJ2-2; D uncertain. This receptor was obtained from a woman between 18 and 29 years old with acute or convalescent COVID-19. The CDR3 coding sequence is TGTGCCAGCAGTGGACACTACACCGGGGAGCTGTTTTTT. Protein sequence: CASSGHYTGELFF.